The T cell receptor (beta chain) described here comes from a study of T-cell memory formation after mild COVID-19. Study-wide findings and caveats: Day 15 to 85 contractors were CD4/CD8 balanced; later expanders leaned CD4+.

TCRdb passed the 5' RACE reads through MiXCR, listing each CDR3 protein once. The sample lists around 470,000 distinct CDR3 sequences; around 19% were seen once. As for this clonotype: The antigen is undetermined.

The origin of this receptor is an adult woman who had mild COVID-19 (a few samples of this study predate the infection). Cell type and time point are not known. Source material: PBMCs or a T cell subset sorted from them (not recorded which).

The CDR3 bases are TGTGCCAGCAGCACGAGGGGACAGGGAGAACAAGAGACCCAGTACTTC. As protein: CASSTRGQGEQETQYF. The genes are TRBV7-8 and TRBJ2-5; the match to TRBD1 covers 9 bases. There are 16 residues in the CDR3. The V and J ends lost 5 bases and 2 bases, in that order; junction bases with no gene match: 9. Germline V gene lookup returns CDR1 SGHVS and CDR2 FQNEAQ.